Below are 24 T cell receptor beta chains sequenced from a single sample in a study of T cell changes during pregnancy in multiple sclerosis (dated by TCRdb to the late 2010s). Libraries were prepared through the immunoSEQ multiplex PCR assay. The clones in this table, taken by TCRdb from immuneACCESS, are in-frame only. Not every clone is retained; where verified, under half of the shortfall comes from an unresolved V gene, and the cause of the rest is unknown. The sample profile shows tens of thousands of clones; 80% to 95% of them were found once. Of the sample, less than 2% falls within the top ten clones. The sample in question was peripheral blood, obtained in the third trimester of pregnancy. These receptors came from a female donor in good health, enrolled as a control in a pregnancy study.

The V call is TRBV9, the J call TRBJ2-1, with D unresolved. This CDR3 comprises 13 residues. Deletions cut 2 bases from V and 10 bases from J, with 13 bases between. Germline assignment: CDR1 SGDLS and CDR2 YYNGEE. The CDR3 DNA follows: TGTGCCAGCAGCGTTCAGGCTGATAAGGAGCAGTTCTTC. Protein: CASSVQADKEQFF.

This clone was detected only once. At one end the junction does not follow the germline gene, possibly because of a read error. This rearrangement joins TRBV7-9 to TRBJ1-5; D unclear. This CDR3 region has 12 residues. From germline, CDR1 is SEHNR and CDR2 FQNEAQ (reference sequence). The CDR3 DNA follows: TGTGCCAGCAGCCTTAGCTATCAGCCCCAGCATTTT. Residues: CASSLSYQPQHF.

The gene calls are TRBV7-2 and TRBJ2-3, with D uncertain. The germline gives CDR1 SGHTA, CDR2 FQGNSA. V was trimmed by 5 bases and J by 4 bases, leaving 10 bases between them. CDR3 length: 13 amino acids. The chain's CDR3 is CASSRRRADTQYF. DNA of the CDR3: TGTGCCAGCAGCCGTCGTCGGGCAGATACGCAGTATTTT.

CDR3 nucleotide sequence: TGTGCCAGCAGCTTGAGGCAGGGGGATGGCTACACCTTC. Translated, it gives CASSLRQGDGYTF. The chain couples TRBV5-6 to TRBJ1-2; 7 bases align to TRBD1. The germline V gene encodes CDR1 SGHDT and CDR2 YYEEEE. The CDR3 is made up of 13 amino acids. V shed 1 base, J shed 6 bases, and the junction held 3 bases outside the gene matches.

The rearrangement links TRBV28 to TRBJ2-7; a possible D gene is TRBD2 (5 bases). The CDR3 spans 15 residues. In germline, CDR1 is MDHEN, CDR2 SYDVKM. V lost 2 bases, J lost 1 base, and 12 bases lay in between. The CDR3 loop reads CASSLGSGGSYEQYF. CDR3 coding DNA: TGTGCCAGCAGTTTAGGCAGCGGCGGATCCTACGAGCAGTACTTC.

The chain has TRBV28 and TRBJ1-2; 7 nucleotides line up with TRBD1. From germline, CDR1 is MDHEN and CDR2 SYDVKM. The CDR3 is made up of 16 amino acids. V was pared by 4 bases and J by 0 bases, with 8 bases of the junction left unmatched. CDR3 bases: TGTGCCAGCAGTTCCTCGAGACAGGGAACTAACTATGGCTACACCTTC. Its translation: CASSSSRQGTNYGYTF.

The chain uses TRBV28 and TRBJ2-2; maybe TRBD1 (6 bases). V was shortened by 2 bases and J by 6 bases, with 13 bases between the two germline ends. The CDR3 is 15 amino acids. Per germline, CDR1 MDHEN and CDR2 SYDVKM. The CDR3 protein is CASSLGGAGPGELFF. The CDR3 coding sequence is TGTGCCAGCAGTTTAGGGGGCGCGGGTCCCGGGGAGCTGTTTTTT.

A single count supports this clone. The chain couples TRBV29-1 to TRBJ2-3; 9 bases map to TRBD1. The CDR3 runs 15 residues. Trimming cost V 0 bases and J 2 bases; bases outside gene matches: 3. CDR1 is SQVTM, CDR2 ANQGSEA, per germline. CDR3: CSVEDTGGVTDTQYF. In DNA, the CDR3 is TGCAGCGTTGAAGACACAGGGGGCGTCACAGATACGCAGTATTTT.

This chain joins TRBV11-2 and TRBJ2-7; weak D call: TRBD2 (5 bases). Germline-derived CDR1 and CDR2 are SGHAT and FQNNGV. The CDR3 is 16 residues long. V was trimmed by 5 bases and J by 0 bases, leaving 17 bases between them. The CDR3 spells CASSPIEGWSSYEQYF. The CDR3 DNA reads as TGTGCCAGCAGCCCAATCGAGGGTTGGAGCTCCTACGAGCAGTACTTC.

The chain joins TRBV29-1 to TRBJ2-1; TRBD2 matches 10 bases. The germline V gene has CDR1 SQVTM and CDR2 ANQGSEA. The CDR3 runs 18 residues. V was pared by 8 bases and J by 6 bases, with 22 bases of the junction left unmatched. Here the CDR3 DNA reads TGCAGCCCCCCGCAAAGGCTCCTAGCGGGAGTTTACCCCAATGAGCAGTTCTTC. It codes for CSPPQRLLAGVYPNEQFF.

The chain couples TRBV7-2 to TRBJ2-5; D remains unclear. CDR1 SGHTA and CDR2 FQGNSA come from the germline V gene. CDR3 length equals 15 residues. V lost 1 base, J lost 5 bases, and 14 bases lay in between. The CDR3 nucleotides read TGTGCCAGCAGCTTAGTTAACTCCCTTTGGGAGACCCAGTACTTC. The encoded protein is CASSLVNSLWETQYF. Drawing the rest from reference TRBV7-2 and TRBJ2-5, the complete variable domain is GAGVSQSPSNKVTEKGKDVELRCDPISGHTALYWYRQSLGQGLEFLIYFQGNSAPDKSGLPSDRFSAERTGGSVSTLTIQRTQQEDSAVYLCASSLVNSLWETQYFGPGTRLLVL.

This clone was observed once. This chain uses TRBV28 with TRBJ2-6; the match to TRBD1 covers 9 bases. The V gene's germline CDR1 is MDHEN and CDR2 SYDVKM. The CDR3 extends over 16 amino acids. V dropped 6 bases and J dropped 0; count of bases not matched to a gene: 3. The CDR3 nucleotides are TGTGCCAGCAGGACAGGGGGAGGCTCTGGGGCCAACGTCCTGACTTTC. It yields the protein CASRTGGGSGANVLTF.

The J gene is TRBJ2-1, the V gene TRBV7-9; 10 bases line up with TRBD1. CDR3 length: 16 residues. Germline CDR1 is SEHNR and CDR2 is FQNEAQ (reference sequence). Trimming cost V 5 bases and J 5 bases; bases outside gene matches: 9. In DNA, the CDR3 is TGTGCCAGCAGCAACCCCTTCGGGACAGGGGACAATGAGCAGTTCTTC. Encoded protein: CASSNPFGTGDNEQFF.

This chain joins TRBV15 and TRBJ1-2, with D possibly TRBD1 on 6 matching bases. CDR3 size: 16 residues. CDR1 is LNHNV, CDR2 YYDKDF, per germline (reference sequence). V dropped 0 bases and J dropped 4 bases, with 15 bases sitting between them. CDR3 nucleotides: TGTGCCACCAGCAGAGATCGAGCGGACAGCCCCTATGGCTACACCTTC. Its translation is CATSRDRADSPYGYTF.

The CDR3 coding sequence is TGTGCCAGCAGCTTAGCCCAAGGAGCCTCCTACAATGAGCAGTTCTTC. Its translation is CASSLAQGASYNEQFF. This chain uses TRBV11-3 with TRBJ2-1, with D uncertain. V was pared by 1 base and J by 0 bases, with 10 bases between. Per the germline V gene, CDR1 is SGHNT and CDR2 is YENEEA. This CDR3 spans 16 amino acids. Based on the CDR3 plus reference TRBV11-3 and TRBJ2-1, the full variable domain is EAGVVQSPRYKIIEKKQPVAFWCNPISGHNTLYWYLQNLGQGPELLIRYENEEAVDDSQLPKDRFSAERLKGVDSTLKIQPAELGDSAVYLCASSLAQGASYNEQFFGPGTRLTVL.

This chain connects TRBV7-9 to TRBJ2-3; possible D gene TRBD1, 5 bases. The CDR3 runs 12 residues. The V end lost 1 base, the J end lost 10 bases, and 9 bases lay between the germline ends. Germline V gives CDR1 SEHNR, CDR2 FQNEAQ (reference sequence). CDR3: CASSLVTAAQYF. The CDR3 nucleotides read TGTGCCAGCAGCTTAGTGACAGCAGCGCAGTATTTT. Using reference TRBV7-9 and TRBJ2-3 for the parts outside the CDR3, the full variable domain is DTGVSQNPRHKITKRGQNVTFRCDPISEHNRLYWYRQTLGQGPEFLTYFQNEAQLEKSRLLSDRFSAERPKGSFSTLEIQRTEQGDSAMYLCASSLVTAAQYFGPGTRLTVL.

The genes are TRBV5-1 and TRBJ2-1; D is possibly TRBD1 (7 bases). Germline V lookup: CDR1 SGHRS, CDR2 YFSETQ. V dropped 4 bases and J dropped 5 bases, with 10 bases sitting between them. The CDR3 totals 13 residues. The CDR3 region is CASSAGQNNEQFF. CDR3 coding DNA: TGCGCCAGCAGCGCGGGACAGAACAATGAGCAGTTCTTC.

CDR3 sequence reads: CASSESRTVGNTIYF. The CDR3 DNA reads as TGCGCCAGCAGTGAGAGCCGGACAGTTGGAAACACCATATATTTT. The chain joins TRBV10-2 to TRBJ1-3; D might be TRBD1 (6 bases). The CDR3 length is 15 residues. Deletions cut 2 bases from V and 3 bases from J, with 11 bases between. Germline assignment: CDR1 WSHSY and CDR2 SAAADI.

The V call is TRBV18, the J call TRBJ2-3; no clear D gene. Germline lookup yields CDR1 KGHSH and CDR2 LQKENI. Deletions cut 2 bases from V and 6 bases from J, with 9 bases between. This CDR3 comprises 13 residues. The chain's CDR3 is CASSPGQPDTQYF. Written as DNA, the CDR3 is TGTGCCAGCTCACCAGGGCAGCCGGATACGCAGTATTTT.

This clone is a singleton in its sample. CDR3 coding DNA: TGTGCCAGCAGTTTGAGAGGGAACACCGGGGAGCTGTTTTTT. This sequence encodes CASSLRGNTGELFF. The rearrangement links TRBV27 to TRBJ2-2, with D uncertain. CDR1 and CDR2 from the germline V gene are MNHEY and SMNVEV (reference sequence). Trimming took 3 bases from V and 1 from J, leaving 6 bases between them. This CDR3 spans 14 amino acids.

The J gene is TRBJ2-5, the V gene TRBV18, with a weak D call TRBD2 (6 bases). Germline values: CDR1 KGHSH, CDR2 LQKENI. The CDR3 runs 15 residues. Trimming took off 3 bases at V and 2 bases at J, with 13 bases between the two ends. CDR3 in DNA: TGTGCCAGCTCACCCCTCGGCGGGGCTCAAGAGACCCAGTACTTC. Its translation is CASSPLGGAQETQYF.

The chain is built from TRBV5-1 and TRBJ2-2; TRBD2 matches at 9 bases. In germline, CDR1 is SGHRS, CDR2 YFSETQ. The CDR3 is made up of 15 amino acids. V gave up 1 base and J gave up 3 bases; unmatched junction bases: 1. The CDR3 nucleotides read TGCGCCAGCAGCTTGAGCGGGAGGCACACCGGGGAGCTGTTTTTT. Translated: CASSLSGRHTGELFF.

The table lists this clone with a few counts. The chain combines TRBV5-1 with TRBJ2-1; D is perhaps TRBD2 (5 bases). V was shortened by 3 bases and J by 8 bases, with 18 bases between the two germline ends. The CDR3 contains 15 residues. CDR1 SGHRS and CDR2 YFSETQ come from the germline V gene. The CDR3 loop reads CASSSTLLEADEQFF. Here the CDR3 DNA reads TGCGCCAGCAGCTCTACCCTACTAGAGGCCGATGAGCAGTTCTTC.

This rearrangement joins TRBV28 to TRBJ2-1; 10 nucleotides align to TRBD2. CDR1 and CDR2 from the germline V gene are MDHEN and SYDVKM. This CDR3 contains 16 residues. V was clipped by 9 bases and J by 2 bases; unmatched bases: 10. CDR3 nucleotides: TGTGCCAGTCTAGGAATAGCGGGGGGCCCCTACAATGAGCAGTTCTTC. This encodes CASLGIAGGPYNEQFF.